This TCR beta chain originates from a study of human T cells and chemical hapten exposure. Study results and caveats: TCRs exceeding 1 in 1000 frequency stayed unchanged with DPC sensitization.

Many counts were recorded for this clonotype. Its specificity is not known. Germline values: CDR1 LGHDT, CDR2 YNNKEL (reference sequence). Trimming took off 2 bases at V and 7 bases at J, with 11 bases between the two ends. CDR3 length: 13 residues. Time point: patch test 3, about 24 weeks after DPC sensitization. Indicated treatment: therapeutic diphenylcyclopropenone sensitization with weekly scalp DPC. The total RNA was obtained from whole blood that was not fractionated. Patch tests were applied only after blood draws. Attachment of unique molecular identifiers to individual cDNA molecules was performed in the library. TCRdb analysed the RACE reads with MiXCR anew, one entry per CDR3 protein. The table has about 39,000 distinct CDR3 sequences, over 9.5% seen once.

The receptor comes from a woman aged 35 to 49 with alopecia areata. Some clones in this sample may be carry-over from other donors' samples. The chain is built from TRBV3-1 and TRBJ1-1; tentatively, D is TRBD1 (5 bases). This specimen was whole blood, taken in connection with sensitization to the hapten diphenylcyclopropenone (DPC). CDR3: CASSQFGGGEAFF. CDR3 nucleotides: TGTGCCAGCAGCCAATTCGGTGGGGGTGAAGCTTTCTTT.